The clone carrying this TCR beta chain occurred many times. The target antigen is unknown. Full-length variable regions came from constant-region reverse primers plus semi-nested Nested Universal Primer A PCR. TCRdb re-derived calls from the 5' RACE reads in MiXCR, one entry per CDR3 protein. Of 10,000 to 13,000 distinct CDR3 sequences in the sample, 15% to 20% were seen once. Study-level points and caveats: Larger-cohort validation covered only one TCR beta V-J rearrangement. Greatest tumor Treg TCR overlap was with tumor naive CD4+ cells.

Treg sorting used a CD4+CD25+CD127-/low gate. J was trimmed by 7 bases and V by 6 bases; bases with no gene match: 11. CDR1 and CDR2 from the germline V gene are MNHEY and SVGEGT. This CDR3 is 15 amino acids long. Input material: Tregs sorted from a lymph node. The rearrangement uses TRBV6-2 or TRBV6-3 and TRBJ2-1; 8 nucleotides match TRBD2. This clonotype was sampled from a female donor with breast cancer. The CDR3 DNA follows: TGTGCCAGCAGAGAGCGGGAGCTGTCAAGGAATGAGCAGTTCTTC. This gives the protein CASRERELSRNEQFF.